These 21 T cell receptor beta chains were sequenced from one sample in a study of cytomegalovirus exposure and HLA in healthy donors. The PCR ran on 60 Vbeta and 13 Jbeta primers. The data were produced by immunoSEQ multiplex PCR, yet TCRdb's version contains in-frame clones alone and is incomplete. The repertoire holds 200,000 or so clones, with 82% as singletons. The specimen sequenced was PBMCs. These receptors were obtained from a woman between 50 and 59 years old in good health and CMV-seropositive.

This chain uses TRBV29-1 with TRBJ2-3, with TRBD1 identical over 7 bases. The CDR3 length is 15 residues. V lost 7 bases, J lost 5 bases, and 15 bases stayed unmatched. Germline CDR1 SQVTM, CDR2 ANQGSEA. CDR3 loop: CSANGGEGAGDTQYF. The CDR3 nucleotides are TGCAGCGCGAATGGGGGAGAGGGGGCAGGAGATACGCAGTATTTT.

V is TRBV7-8 and J is TRBJ1-5, with TRBD1 matching 9 bases. This CDR3 comprises 15 residues. After removal of 5 bases from V and 1 base from J, the junction contained 3 bases not matched to a gene. Germline V gives CDR1 SGHVS, CDR2 FQNEAQ. The DNA for the CDR3 is TGTGCCAGCAGCCATGGACAGGGGAGCAATCAGCCCCAGCATTTT. The encoded protein is CASSHGQGSNQPQHF.

CDR3 bases: TGTGCCAGCAAGGGACAGGGGGATTCACCCCTCCACTTT. Translating it yields CASKGQGDSPLHF. The rearrangement links TRBV6-1 to TRBJ1-6; 11 bases match TRBD1. J gave up 8 bases and V 7 bases, and 1 base lay outside the gene matches. Germline-derived CDR1 and CDR2 are MNHNS and SASEGT. The length of the CDR3 is 13 residues.

The chain carries TRBV7-8 and TRBJ2-7; 8 positions match TRBD2. CDR1 and CDR2 from the germline V gene are SGHVS and FQNEAQ. The CDR3 has 16 residues. V trimming: 2 bases; J trimming: 6 bases; junction bases outside the gene matches: 12. CDR3 nucleotides: TGTGCCAGCAGCTTATTCGCGGGGGGACTAGGTCTCGAGCAGTACTTC. Amino acid sequence: CASSLFAGGLGLEQYF. The whole variable domain, filled in from reference TRBV7-8 and TRBJ2-7, reads GAGVSQSPRYKVAKRGQDVALRCDPISGHVSLFWYQQALGQGPEFLTYFQNEAQLDKSGLPSDRFFAERPEGSVSTLKIQRTQQEDSAVYLCASSLFAGGLGLEQYFGPGTRLTVT.

The V call is TRBV11-2, the J call TRBJ2-7; 9 bases match TRBD2. The CDR3 totals 16 residues. With V trimmed by 5 bases and J by 4 bases, 12 bases remained unmatched. Germline assignment: CDR1 SGHAT and CDR2 FQNNGV. The CDR3 reads CASSPPSSGSRYEQYF. CDR3 in DNA: TGTGCCAGCAGCCCTCCCAGTAGCGGGAGTAGGTACGAGCAGTACTTC.

V usage is TRBV30 and J usage is TRBJ1-1, with 7 bases matching TRBD1. CDR1 GTSNPN and CDR2 SVGIG come from the germline V gene (reference sequence). The CDR3 spans 15 residues. V was clipped by 0 bases and J by 7 bases; unmatched bases: 11. The CDR3 region has the DNA TGTGCCTGGAGTGTACGTAGGGACAGTAGTTTTGAAGCTTTCTTT. It is translated as CAWSVRRDSSFEAFF.

This clone has a handful of counts. The rearrangement joins TRBV18 to TRBJ2-3, with no clear D. Germline V lookup: CDR1 KGHSH, CDR2 LQKENI. This CDR3 comprises 14 residues. Trimming removed 2 bases from V and 4 bases from J, with 10 bases in between. The CDR3 sequence: CASSPRHEADTQYF. CDR3 DNA: TGTGCCAGCTCACCAAGGCACGAGGCAGATACGCAGTATTTT.

V and J are TRBV6-5 and TRBJ1-6; 8 bases are a match to TRBD1. Trimming removed 5 bases from V and 6 bases from J; junction bases left unmatched: 6. The CDR3 has 15 residues. CDR1 is MNHEY and CDR2 is SVGAGI in the germline V gene. The CDR3 nucleotides read TGTGCCAGCAGTCAAGGGACAGGTGCTAATTCACCCCTCCACTTT. Residues: CASSQGTGANSPLHF.

This clone was detected only a few times. The chain has TRBV6-4 and TRBJ1-2, with D possibly TRBD1 on 6 matching bases. The CDR3 runs 15 residues. Per germline, CDR1 MRHNA and CDR2 SNTAGT. Trimming left V 0 bases short and J 11 bases short, with 19 bases between. The CDR3 here is CASSDSYLKGGTYTF. DNA of the CDR3: TGTGCCAGCAGTGACTCTTACCTCAAGGGGGGGACGTACACCTTC.

Only a few counts were recorded for this clone. The rearrangement uses TRBV6-1 and TRBJ1-1, with D unresolved. Trimming removed 3 bases from V and 8 bases from J, with 7 bases in between. Germline V gene lookup returns CDR1 MNHNS and CDR2 SASEGT. The CDR3 consists of 11 residues. The CDR3, as DNA: TGTGCCAGCAGTGAGAGTAAAGAAGCTTTCTTT. It encodes CASSESKEAFF.

The chain is built from TRBV29-1 and TRBJ2-4, with TRBD2 matching 8 bases. Germline V CDR1 and CDR2: SQVTM, ANQGSEA. V shed 4 bases, J shed 0 bases, and the junction held 2 bases outside the gene matches. The length of the CDR3 is 14 residues. Here the CDR3 reads CSVGLALAKNIQYF. The CDR3 bases are TGCAGCGTTGGACTAGCGTTAGCCAAAAACATTCAGTACTTC.

The genes are TRBV18 and TRBJ2-5, with D perhaps TRBD2 (5 bases). V was clipped by 6 bases and J by 5 bases, with 7 bases between them. The CDR3 is 11 amino acids. CDR1 KGHSH and CDR2 LQKENI come from the germline V gene. The DNA for the CDR3 is TGTGCCAGCTCCTTAGCGGAGACCCAGTACTTC. This encodes CASSLAETQYF.

This clone was counted only a few times. V usage is TRBV11-2 and J usage is TRBJ2-6; D gene ambiguous. The length of the CDR3 is 12 residues. The ends were cut back, 9 bases at V and 0 bases at J, with 3 bases in the middle. Germline CDR1 and CDR2: SGHAT and FQNNGV. CDR3 amino acids: CASRSGANVLTF. Written as DNA, the CDR3 is TGTGCCAGTCGCTCTGGGGCCAACGTCCTGACTTTC.

The chain employs TRBV5-5 and TRBJ1-2; 7 bases fit TRBD1. CDR1 and CDR2 from the germline V gene are SGHKS and YYEKEE (reference sequence). The J segment lost 5 bases and the V segment lost 3 bases, leaving 10 bases of the junction unmatched. The CDR3 loop spans 15 amino acids. This CDR3 reads CASSSGTDGVYGYTF. The DNA for the CDR3 is TGTGCCAGCAGCTCCGGGACAGATGGGGTGTATGGCTACACCTTC. Together with reference TRBV5-5 and TRBJ1-2, the CDR3 gives the full variable domain: DAGVTQSPTHLIKTRGQQVTLRCSPISGHKSVSWYQQVLGQGPQFIFQYYEKEERGRGNFPDRFSARQFPNYSSELNVNALLLGDSALYLCASSSGTDGVYGYTFGSGTRLTVV.

The rearrangement joins TRBV21-1 to TRBJ2-5; TRBD1, the table's D call, lacks a check against the DNA. TRBV21-1 is given as a pseudogene. This CDR3 contains 19 residues. The CDR3 is CASSKALCLRGDKGETQYF. As DNA, the CDR3 is TGTGCCAGCAGCAAAGCGCTTTGCCTCAGGGGGGACAAAGGAGAGACCCAGTACTTC.

The chain combines TRBV7-9 with TRBJ1-4; possible D gene TRBD1, 5 bases. CDR3 size: 15 residues. CDR1 and CDR2 (germline): SEHNR, FQNEAQ (reference sequence). V lost 5 bases to trimming and J lost 8 bases, with 18 bases between them. Here the CDR3 reads CASSLQRTSNEKLFF. The CDR3, as DNA: TGTGCCAGCAGCCTCCAAAGGACAAGCAACGAAAAACTGTTTTTT. Complete variable domain (other parts from reference TRBV7-9 and TRBJ1-4): DTGVSQNPRHKITKRGQNVTFRCDPISEHNRLYWYRQTLGQGPEFLTYFQNEAQLEKSRLLSDRFSAERPKGSFSTLEIQRTEQGDSAMYLCASSLQRTSNEKLFFGSGTQLSVL.

The chain couples TRBV6-6 to TRBJ1-2; D gene unclear. In germline, CDR1 is MNHNY, CDR2 SVGAGI (reference sequence). The CDR3 spans 13 residues. V lost 2 bases, J lost 4 bases, and 8 bases lay in between. The CDR3 loop is CASSYEGVYGYTF. The CDR3 DNA reads as TGTGCCAGCAGTTACGAGGGAGTCTATGGCTACACCTTC.

The chain carries TRBV5-4 and TRBJ2-5; 10 nucleotides line up with TRBD2. The CDR3 spans 14 residues. Germline assignment: CDR1 SGHNT and CDR2 YYREEE (reference sequence). Trimming at V came to 3 bases and at J to 4 bases, leaving 3 bases not matched to a gene. This chain's CDR3 is CASSSLAGVETQYF. For the CDR3, the DNA is TGTGCCAGCAGCTCCCTAGCGGGAGTAGAGACCCAGTACTTC.

This sequence joins TRBV5-6 and TRBJ1-1, with D unclear. The CDR3 has 15 residues. Germline values: CDR1 SGHDT, CDR2 YYEEEE. Trimming took off 0 bases at V and 2 bases at J, with 11 bases between the two ends. CDR3 region: CASSLAMLLNTEAFF. In DNA, the CDR3 is TGTGCCAGCAGCTTGGCCATGCTTCTAAACACTGAAGCTTTCTTT.

In this sample, this clone turned up a few times. This chain connects TRBV5-5 to TRBJ2-2; 11 bases are a match to TRBD1. The J segment lost 5 bases and the V segment lost 6 bases, leaving 9 bases of the junction unmatched. Germline loops: CDR1 SGHKS, CDR2 YYEKEE (reference sequence). This CDR3 has 16 residues. CDR3 DNA: TGTGCCAGCACAGAAGACGGGACAGGGGGAACCGGGGAGCTGTTTTTT. This encodes CASTEDGTGGTGELFF.

The chain joins TRBV10-1 to TRBJ1-1; D is perhaps TRBD1 (5 bases). Trimming stripped 3 bases from V and 0 bases from J, with 14 bases between. The germline gives CDR1 WNHNN, CDR2 SYGVQD (reference sequence). The CDR3 is 16 residues long. The CDR3 protein is CASSETTENLNTEAFF. In nucleotides, the CDR3 is TGCGCCAGCAGTGAAACGACAGAAAATTTGAACACTGAAGCTTTCTTT.